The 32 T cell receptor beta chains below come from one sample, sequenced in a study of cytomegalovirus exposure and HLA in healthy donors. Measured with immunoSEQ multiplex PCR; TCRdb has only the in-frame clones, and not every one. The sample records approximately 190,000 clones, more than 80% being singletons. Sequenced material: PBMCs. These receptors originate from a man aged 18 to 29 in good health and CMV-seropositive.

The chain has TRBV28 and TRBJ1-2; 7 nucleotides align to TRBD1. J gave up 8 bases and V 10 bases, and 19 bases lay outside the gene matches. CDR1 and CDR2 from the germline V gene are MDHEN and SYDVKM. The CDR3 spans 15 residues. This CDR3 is CAITEGAGGSHGYTF. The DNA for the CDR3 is TGTGCCATCACGGAAGGGGCAGGGGGAAGTCACGGCTACACCTTC.

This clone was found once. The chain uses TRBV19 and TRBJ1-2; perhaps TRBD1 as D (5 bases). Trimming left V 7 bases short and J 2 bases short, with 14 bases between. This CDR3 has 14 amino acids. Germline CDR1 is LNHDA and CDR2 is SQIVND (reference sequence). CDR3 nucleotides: TGTGCCAGTACCCCCACGGCAGGGAACTATGGCTACACCTTC. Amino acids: CASTPTAGNYGYTF.

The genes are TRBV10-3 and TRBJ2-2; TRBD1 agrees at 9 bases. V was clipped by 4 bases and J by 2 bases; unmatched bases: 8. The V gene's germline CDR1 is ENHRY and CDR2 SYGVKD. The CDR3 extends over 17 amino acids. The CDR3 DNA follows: TGTGCCATCAGTGTAATATGGACAGGGGCAAACACCGGGGAGCTGTTTTTT. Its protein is CAISVIWTGANTGELFF.

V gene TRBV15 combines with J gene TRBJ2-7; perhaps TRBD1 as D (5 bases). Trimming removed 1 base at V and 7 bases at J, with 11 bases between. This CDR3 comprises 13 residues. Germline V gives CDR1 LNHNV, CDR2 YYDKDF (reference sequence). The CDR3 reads CATSRAAGYEQYF. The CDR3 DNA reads TGTGCCACCAGCAGAGCCGCAGGGTATGAGCAGTACTTC.

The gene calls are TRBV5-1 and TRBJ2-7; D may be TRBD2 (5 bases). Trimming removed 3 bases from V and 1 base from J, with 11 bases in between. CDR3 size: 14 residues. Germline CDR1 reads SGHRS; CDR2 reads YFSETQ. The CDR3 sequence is CASSSKDLSYEQYF. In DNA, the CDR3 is TGCGCCAGCAGCTCCAAGGACTTATCCTACGAGCAGTACTTC.

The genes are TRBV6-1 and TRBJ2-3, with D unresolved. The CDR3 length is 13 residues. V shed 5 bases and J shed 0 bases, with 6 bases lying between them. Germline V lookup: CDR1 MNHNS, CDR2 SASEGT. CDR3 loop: CASSIQSTDTQYF. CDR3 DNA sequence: TGTGCCAGCAGTATCCAGAGCACAGATACGCAGTATTTT.

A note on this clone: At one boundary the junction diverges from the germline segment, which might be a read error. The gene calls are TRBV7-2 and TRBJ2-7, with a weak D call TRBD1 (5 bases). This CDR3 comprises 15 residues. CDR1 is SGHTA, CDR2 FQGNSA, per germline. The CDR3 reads CASRLVGQGSYEQYF. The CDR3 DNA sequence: TGTGCCAGCAGATTAGTAGGGCAGGGATCCTACGAGCAGTACTTC.

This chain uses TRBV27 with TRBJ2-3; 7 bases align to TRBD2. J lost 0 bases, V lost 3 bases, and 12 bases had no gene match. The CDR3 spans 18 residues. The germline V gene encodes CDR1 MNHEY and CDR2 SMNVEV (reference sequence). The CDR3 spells CASSFASGMRSSTDTQYF. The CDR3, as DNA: TGTGCCAGCAGTTTCGCGAGCGGGATGAGATCGAGCACAGATACGCAGTATTTT.

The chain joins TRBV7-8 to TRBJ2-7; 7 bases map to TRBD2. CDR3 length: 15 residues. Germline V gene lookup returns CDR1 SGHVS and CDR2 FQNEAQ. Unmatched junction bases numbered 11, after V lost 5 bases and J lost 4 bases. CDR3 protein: CASSQPSGAAYEQYF. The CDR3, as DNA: TGTGCCAGCAGCCAACCAAGCGGGGCTGCTTACGAGCAGTACTTC. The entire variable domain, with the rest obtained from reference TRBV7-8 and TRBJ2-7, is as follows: GAGVSQSPRYKVAKRGQDVALRCDPISGHVSLFWYQQALGQGPEFLTYFQNEAQLDKSGLPSDRFFAERPEGSVSTLKIQRTQQEDSAVYLCASSQPSGAAYEQYFGPGTRLTVT.

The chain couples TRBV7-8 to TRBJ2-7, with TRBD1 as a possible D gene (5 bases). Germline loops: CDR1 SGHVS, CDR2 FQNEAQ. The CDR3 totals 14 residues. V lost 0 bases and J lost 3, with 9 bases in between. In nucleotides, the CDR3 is TGTGCCAGCAGCTTAGCTCGGACAAACTACGAGCAGTACTTC. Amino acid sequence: CASSLARTNYEQYF. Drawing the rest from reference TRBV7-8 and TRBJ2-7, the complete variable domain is GAGVSQSPRYKVAKRGQDVALRCDPISGHVSLFWYQQALGQGPEFLTYFQNEAQLDKSGLPSDRFFAERPEGSVSTLKIQRTQQEDSAVYLCASSLARTNYEQYFGPGTRLTVT.

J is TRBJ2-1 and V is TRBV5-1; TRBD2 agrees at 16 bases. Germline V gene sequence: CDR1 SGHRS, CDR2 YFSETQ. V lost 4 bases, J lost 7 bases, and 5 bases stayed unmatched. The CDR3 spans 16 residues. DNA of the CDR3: TGCGCCAGCAGCCTACCGGGACTAGCGGGAGGGAATGAGCAGTTCTTC. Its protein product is CASSLPGLAGGNEQFF.

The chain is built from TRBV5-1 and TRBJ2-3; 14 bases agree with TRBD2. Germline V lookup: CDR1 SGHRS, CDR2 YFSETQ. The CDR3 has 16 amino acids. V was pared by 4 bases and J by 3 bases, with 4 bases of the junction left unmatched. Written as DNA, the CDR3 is TGCGCCAGCAGCGCAGGACTAGCGGGAGGTACAGATACGCAGTATTTT. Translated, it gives CASSAGLAGGTDTQYF.

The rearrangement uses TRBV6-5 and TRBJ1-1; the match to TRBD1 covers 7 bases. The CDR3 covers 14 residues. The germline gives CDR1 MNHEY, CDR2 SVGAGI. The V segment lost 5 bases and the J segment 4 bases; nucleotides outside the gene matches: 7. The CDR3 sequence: CASSTQGRSTEAFF. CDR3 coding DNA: TGTGCCAGCAGTACACAGGGGAGGAGCACTGAAGCTTTCTTT.

The DNA of the CDR3 is TGTGCCAGCAGTGCTAGCGGGACCCCCAATGAGCAGTTCTTC. It yields the protein CASSASGTPNEQFF. The chain has TRBV2 and TRBJ2-1, with 9 bases aligning to TRBD2. Losses at the gene ends were 4 bases for V and 6 bases for J; bases not matched to a gene: 4. The V gene's germline CDR1 is SNHLY and CDR2 FYNNEI. This CDR3 spans 14 amino acids. Drawing the rest from reference TRBV2 and TRBJ2-1, the complete variable domain is EPEVTQTPSHQVTQMGQEVILRCVPISNHLYFYWYRQILGQKVEFLVSFYNNEISEKSEIFDDQFSVERPDGSNFTLKIRSTKLEDSAMYFCASSASGTPNEQFFGPGTRLTVL.

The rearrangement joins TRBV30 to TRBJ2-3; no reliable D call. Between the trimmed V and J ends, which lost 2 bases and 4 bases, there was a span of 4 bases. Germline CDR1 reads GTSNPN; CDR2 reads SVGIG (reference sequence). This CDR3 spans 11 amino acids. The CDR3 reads CAWSPADTQYF. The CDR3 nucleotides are TGTGCCTGGAGTCCGGCAGATACGCAGTATTTT.

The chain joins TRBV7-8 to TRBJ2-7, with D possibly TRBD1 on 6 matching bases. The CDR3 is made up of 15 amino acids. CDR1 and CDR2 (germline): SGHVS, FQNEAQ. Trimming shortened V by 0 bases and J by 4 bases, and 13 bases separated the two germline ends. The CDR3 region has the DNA TGTGCCAGCAGCTTAGCAGGACAGACCTATTACGAGCAGTACTTC. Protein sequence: CASSLAGQTYYEQYF.

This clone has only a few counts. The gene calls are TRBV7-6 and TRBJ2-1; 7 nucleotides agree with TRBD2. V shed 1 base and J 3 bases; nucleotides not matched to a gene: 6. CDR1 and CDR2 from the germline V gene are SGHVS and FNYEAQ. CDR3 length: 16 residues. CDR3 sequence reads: CASSLVGGDYYNEQFF. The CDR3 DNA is TGTGCCAGCAGCTTAGTGGGAGGGGACTACTACAATGAGCAGTTCTTC.

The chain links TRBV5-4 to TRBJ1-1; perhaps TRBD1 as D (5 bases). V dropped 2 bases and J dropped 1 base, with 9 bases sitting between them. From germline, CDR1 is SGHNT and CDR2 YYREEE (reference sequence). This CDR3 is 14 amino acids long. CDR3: CASSLVGANTEAFF. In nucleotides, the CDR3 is TGTGCCAGCAGCTTAGTTGGGGCGAACACTGAAGCTTTCTTT.

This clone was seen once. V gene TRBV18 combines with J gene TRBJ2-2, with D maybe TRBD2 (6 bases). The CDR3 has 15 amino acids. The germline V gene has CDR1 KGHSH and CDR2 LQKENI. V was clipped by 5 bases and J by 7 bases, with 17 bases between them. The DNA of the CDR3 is TGTGCCAGCTCAGAGAGCTGGGGGGATCACGGGGAGCTGTTTTTT. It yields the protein CASSESWGDHGELFF.

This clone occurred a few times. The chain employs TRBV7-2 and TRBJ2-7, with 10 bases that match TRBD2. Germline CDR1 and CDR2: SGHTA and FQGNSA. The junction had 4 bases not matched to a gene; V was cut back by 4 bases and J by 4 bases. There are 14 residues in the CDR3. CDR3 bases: TGTGCCAGCAGCTACGGACTAGCGGCTTACGAGCAGTACTTC. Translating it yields CASSYGLAAYEQYF.

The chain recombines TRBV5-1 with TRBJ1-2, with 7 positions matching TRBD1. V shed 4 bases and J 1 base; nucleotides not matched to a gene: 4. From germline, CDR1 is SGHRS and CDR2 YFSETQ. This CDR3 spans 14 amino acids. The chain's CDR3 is CASSLGTVNYGYTF. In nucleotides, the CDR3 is TGCGCCAGCAGCCTTGGGACAGTTAACTATGGCTACACCTTC.

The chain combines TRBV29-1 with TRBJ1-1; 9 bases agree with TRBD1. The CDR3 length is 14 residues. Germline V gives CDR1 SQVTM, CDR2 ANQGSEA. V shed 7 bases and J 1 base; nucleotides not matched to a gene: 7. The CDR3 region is CSAMTGGRNTEAFF. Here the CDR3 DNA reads TGCAGCGCTATGACAGGGGGTAGGAACACTGAAGCTTTCTTT. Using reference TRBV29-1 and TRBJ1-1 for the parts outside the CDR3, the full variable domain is SAVISQKPSRDICQRGTSLTIQCQVDSQVTMMFWYRQQPGQSLTLIATANQGSEATYESGFVIDKFPISRPNLTFSTLTVSNMSPEDSSIYLCSAMTGGRNTEAFFGQGTRLTVV.

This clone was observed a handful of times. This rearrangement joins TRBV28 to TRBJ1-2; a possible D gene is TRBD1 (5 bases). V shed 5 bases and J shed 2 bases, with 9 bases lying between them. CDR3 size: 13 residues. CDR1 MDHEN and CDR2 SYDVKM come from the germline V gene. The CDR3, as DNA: TGTGCCAGCAGTCTACAGGCCAACTATGGCTACACCTTC. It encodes CASSLQANYGYTF.

This CDR3 reads CASSLGAGGGDTQYF. In nucleotides, the CDR3 is TGTGCCAGCAGTTTAGGGGCGGGAGGAGGAGATACGCAGTATTTT. This sequence joins TRBV27 and TRBJ2-3; 8 nucleotides align to TRBD2. V lost 2 bases to trimming and J lost 5 bases; unmatched junction nucleotides: 6. The CDR3 has 15 amino acids. Germline CDR1 MNHEY, CDR2 SMNVEV (reference sequence).

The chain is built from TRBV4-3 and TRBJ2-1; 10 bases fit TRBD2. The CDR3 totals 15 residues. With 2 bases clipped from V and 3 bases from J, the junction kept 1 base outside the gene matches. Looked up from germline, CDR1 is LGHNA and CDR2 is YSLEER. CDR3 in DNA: TGCGCCAGCAGCCAACTAGCGGGAGACTACAATGAGCAGTTCTTC. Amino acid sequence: CASSQLAGDYNEQFF.

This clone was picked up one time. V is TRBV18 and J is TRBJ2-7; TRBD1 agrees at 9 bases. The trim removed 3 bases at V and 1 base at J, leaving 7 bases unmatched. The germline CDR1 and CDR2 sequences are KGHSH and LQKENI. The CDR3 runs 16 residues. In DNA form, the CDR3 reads TGTGCCAGCTCACCCTCTACCGGGACAGGGTCCTACGAGCAGTACTTC. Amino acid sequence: CASSPSTGTGSYEQYF.

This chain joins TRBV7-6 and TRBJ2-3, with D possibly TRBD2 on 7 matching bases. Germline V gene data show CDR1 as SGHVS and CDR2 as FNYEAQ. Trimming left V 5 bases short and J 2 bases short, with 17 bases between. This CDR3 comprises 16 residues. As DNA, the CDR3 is TGTGCCAGCAGCGGAACGGCGGGGGCGATCACAGATACGCAGTATTTT. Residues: CASSGTAGAITDTQYF. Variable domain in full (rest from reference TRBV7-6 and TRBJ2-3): GAGVSQSPRYKVTKRGQDVALRCDPISGHVSLYWYRQALGQGPEFLTYFNYEAQQDKSGLPNDRFSAERPEGSISTLTIQRTEQRDSAMYRCASSGTAGAITDTQYFGPGTRLTVL.

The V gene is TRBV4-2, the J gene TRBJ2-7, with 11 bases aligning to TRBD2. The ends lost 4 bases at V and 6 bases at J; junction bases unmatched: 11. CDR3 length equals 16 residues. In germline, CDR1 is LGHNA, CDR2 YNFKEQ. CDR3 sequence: CASSRLDLAGGPEQYF. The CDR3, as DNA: TGTGCCAGCAGCCGACTAGATCTAGCGGGAGGTCCCGAGCAGTACTTC.

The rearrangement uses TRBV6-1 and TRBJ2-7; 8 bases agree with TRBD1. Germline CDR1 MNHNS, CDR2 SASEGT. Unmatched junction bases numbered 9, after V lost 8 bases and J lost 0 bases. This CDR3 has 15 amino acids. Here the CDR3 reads CASGTGTGSSYEQYF. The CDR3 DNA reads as TGTGCCAGCGGCACCGGGACAGGAAGCTCCTACGAGCAGTACTTC.

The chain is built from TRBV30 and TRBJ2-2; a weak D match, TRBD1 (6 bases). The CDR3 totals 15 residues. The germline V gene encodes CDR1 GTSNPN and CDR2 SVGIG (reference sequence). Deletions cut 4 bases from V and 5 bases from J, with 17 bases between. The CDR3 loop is CAWKGFPQGTGELFF. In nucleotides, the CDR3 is TGTGCCTGGAAGGGCTTTCCCCAGGGGACCGGGGAGCTGTTTTTT.

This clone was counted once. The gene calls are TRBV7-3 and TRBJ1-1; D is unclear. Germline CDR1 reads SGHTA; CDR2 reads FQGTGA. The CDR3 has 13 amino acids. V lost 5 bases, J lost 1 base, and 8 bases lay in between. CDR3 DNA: TGTGCCAGCAGCCATACACAGAACACTGAAGCTTTCTTT. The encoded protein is CASSHTQNTEAFF.

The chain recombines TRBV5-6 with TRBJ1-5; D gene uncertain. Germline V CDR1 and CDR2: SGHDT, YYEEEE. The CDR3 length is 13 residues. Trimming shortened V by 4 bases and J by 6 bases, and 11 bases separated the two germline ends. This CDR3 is CASSLGGIQPQHF. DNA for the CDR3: TGTGCCAGCAGCCTGGGAGGGATTCAGCCCCAGCATTTT.